The 8 T cell receptor beta chains given below trace back to one sample, sequenced in a study of T cell responses to AZD1222 COVID-19 vaccine (dated by TCRdb to about 2021). The time point tag for this specimen amounts to: baseline before first vaccination. The library came from the immunoSEQ multiplex PCR assay. What TCRdb holds here is the immuneACCESS table cut down to in-frame rearrangements. Part of the clones is not present; checked against another copy, under half of the missing clones reflect an unresolved V gene, and the others are unexplained. The sample profile shows tens of thousands of clones; 80% to 90% of them were found once. The top ten clones comprise 10% of the sample. Sequencing was performed on peripheral blood, taken on day 0 of AZD1222 vaccination. The receptors here all came from an adult in good health.

This chain uses TRBV7-2 with TRBJ2-1; unclear D gene. Trimming shortened V by 5 bases and J by 4 bases, and 9 bases separated the two germline ends. Germline CDR1 is SGHTA and CDR2 is FQGNSA. This CDR3 has 13 amino acids. For the CDR3, the DNA is TGTGCCAGCAGCCCCGAGTCTTACAATGAGCAGTTCTTC. Translating gives CASSPESYNEQFF.

Here the CDR3 reads CAWDRTAANEQFF. The DNA for the CDR3 is TGTGCCTGGGACCGGACTGCAGCGAATGAGCAGTTCTTC. V usage is TRBV30 and J usage is TRBJ2-1; maybe TRBD2 (5 bases). The V gene lost 5 bases and the J gene lost 7 bases, with 15 bases spanning the gap. The CDR3 length is 13 residues. The germline gives CDR1 GTSNPN, CDR2 SVGIG (reference sequence).

The rearrangement joins TRBV6-1 to TRBJ2-1; 10 bases agree with TRBD2. V lost 1 base to trimming and J lost 7 bases; unmatched junction nucleotides: 4. The CDR3 loop spans 15 amino acids. Germline lookup yields CDR1 MNHNS and CDR2 SASEGT. CDR3 protein: CASSEGGSGRNEQFF. CDR3 coding DNA: TGTGCCAGCAGTGAAGGCGGTAGCGGGAGGAATGAGCAGTTCTTC.

This chain joins TRBV6-5 and TRBJ1-1; no clear D gene. V gave up 5 bases and J gave up 1 base, with 11 bases separating them. CDR3 length equals 14 residues. From germline, CDR1 is MNHEY and CDR2 SVGAGI. In DNA, the CDR3 is TGTGCCAGCAGTCCCTGGGTCCAGAACACTGAAGCTTTCTTT. It translates to CASSPWVQNTEAFF.

This chain joins TRBV27 and TRBJ1-6; perhaps TRBD1 as D (6 bases). Germline CDR1 reads MNHEY; CDR2 reads SMNVEV (reference sequence). V lost 1 base and J lost 7, with 17 bases in between. The CDR3 contains 17 residues. This CDR3 reads CASSLWLSGAGNSPLHF. The DNA of the CDR3 is TGTGCCAGCAGTTTATGGTTGTCGGGGGCCGGAAATTCACCCCTCCACTTT.

This clone was counted a single time. This chain links TRBV6-5 with TRBJ1-2; D not certain. Germline loops: CDR1 MNHEY, CDR2 SVGAGI. V was cut by 5 bases and J by 4 bases, with 11 bases left in between. This CDR3 is built from 13 residues. CDR3 amino acids: CASSPHSGYGYTF. CDR3 coding DNA: TGTGCCAGCAGTCCCCACAGCGGCTATGGCTACACCTTC.

CDR3 residues: CASSQLTGTLNYGYTF. The CDR3 DNA follows: TGCGCCAGCAGCCAGCTTACCGGGACCCTTAACTATGGCTACACCTTC. V usage is TRBV4-1 and J usage is TRBJ1-2; a possible D gene is TRBD1 (5 bases). The germline CDR1 and CDR2 sequences are MGHRA and YSYEKL. The CDR3 runs 16 residues. Trimming pared 3 bases from V and 1 base from J, leaving 15 bases between.

The rearrangement uses TRBV5-1 and TRBJ2-1; 13 bases fit TRBD2. The CDR3 consists of 16 residues. Germline V gene sequence: CDR1 SGHRS, CDR2 YFSETQ. Trimming removed 4 bases from V and 10 bases from J; junction bases left unmatched: 11. CDR3 sequence reads: CASSPLTSGGAREQFF. CDR3 in DNA: TGCGCCAGCAGCCCATTAACTAGCGGGGGGGCCCGGGAGCAGTTCTTC.